What follows are 18 T cell receptor beta chains derived from one specimen sequenced in a study of blood T cell repertoires in COVID-19. This table comes from immunoSEQ multiplex PCR, and its TCRdb copy is limited to in-frame clones, with some not included. The table shows roughly 150,000 clones, with about 86% occurring only once. Sequenced material: peripheral blood. The receptors derive from a man aged 65 to 85 with active or convalescent COVID-19.

V and J are TRBV6-5 and TRBJ1-1; no clear D. The CDR3 totals 15 residues. Germline CDR1 reads MNHEY; CDR2 reads SVGAGI. V was shortened by 8 bases and J by 2 bases, with 18 bases between the two germline ends. CDR3 DNA sequence: TGTGCCAGCTCTCCTCGGGGATACAAAAACACTGAAGCTTTCTTT. It specifies CASSPRGYKNTEAFF.

This clone has only one observation. The rearrangement joins TRBV12-3 or TRBV12-4 to TRBJ2-7; D not resolved. The germline V and J ends were trimmed by 0 bases and 2 bases, with 5 bases remaining between them. CDR3 length: 13 amino acids. The CDR3 region has the DNA TGTGCCAGCAGTTTAGCACAAGCCTACGAGCAGTACTTC. It codes for CASSLAQAYEQYF.

This sequence joins TRBV6-1 and TRBJ2-4; TRBD1 matches at 9 bases. With V trimmed by 6 bases and J by 1 base, 4 bases remained unmatched. This CDR3 is 15 amino acids long. Germline values: CDR1 MNHNS, CDR2 SASEGT. The CDR3 is CASRNGQGAKNIQYF. As DNA, the CDR3 is TGTGCCAGCAGAAACGGACAGGGGGCCAAAAACATTCAGTACTTC.

This clone was found once. The J gene is TRBJ1-5, the V gene TRBV19; weak D call: TRBD1 (5 bases). CDR1 LNHDA and CDR2 SQIVND come from the germline V gene (reference sequence). V was cut by 4 bases and J by 1 base, with 14 bases left in between. The length of the CDR3 is 16 residues. The CDR3 loop is CASSSGALVSNQPQHF. Here the CDR3 DNA reads TGTGCCAGTAGTAGCGGGGCCCTGGTGAGCAATCAGCCCCAGCATTTT.

V gene TRBV19 combines with J gene TRBJ1-1; 8 bases line up with TRBD1. This CDR3 has 14 amino acids. Germline V CDR1 and CDR2: LNHDA, SQIVND (reference sequence). Trimming removed 8 bases from V and 0 bases from J; junction bases left unmatched: 5. CDR3 region: CASRRGQVNTEAFF. CDR3 nucleotide sequence: TGTGCCAGTCGTAGGGGACAGGTGAACACTGAAGCTTTCTTT.

This clone was picked up a small number of times. The V and J genes are TRBV7-2 and TRBJ2-7; maybe TRBD1 (6 bases). This CDR3 comprises 13 residues. Germline V gene sequence: CDR1 SGHTA, CDR2 FQGNSA. Trimming removed 5 bases from V and 2 bases from J, with 10 bases in between. CDR3 sequence reads: CASSRDKTYEQYF. CDR3 DNA sequence: TGTGCCAGCAGCAGGGACAAAACCTACGAGCAGTACTTC.

This clone has just a few counts. The CDR3 bases are TGCGCCAGCAGCCAGCAGGGGGGTCGGGACTACGAGCAGTACTTC. This translates into CASSQQGGRDYEQYF. The chain is built from TRBV4-3 and TRBJ2-7; weak D call: TRBD1 (7 bases). The CDR3 sequence is 15 residues long. V lost 3 bases and J 3 bases, leaving 15 bases between the germline ends. Germline V gene lookup returns CDR1 LGHNA and CDR2 YSLEER.

The chain joins TRBV27 to TRBJ2-7, with D perhaps TRBD1 (5 bases). The CDR3 extends over 13 amino acids. Trimming took 0 bases from V and 7 from J, leaving 10 bases between them. Germline assignment: CDR1 MNHEY and CDR2 SMNVEV (reference sequence). CDR3 in amino acids: CASSLSRVREQYF. The CDR3 region has the DNA TGTGCCAGCAGTTTATCCAGGGTGCGAGAGCAGTACTTC.

This clone was found many times. The genes are TRBV7-3 and TRBJ2-1; D may be TRBD2 (5 bases). There are 16 residues in the CDR3. Per germline, CDR1 SGHTA and CDR2 FQGTGA. V lost 4 bases to trimming and J lost 6 bases, with 19 bases between them. The CDR3 spells CASSSGLGGGGNEQFF. CDR3 coding DNA: TGTGCCAGCAGCTCTGGCCTCGGCGGAGGAGGCAATGAGCAGTTCTTC. Full variable domain (missing parts from reference TRBV7-3 and TRBJ2-1): GAGVSQTPSNKVTEKGKYVELRCDPISGHTALYWYRQSLGQGPEFLIYFQGTGAADDSGLPNDRFFAVRPEGSVSTLKIQRTERGDSAVYLCASSSGLGGGGNEQFFGPGTRLTVL.

This chain links TRBV7-2 with TRBJ2-1; 8 nucleotides align to TRBD1. V lost 4 bases and J lost 12; bases outside the gene matches: 5. This CDR3 has 12 amino acids. CDR1 SGHTA and CDR2 FQGNSA come from the germline V gene. DNA of the CDR3: TGTGCCAGCAGCTATCCCGGGACAGGGCAGTTCTTC. Translating it yields CASSYPGTGQFF. Drawing the rest from reference TRBV7-2 and TRBJ2-1, the complete variable domain is GAGVSQSPSNKVTEKGKDVELRCDPISGHTALYWYRQSLGQGLEFLIYFQGNSAPDKSGLPSDRFSAERTGGSVSTLTIQRTQQEDSAVYLCASSYPGTGQFFGPGTRLTVL.

This clone was detected only once. The chain is built from TRBV18 and TRBJ2-7, with D possibly matching TRBD1 (6 bases). Germline CDR1 and CDR2: KGHSH and LQKENI. CDR3 length equals 15 residues. Trimming shortened V by 6 bases and J by 0 bases, and 15 bases separated the two germline ends. DNA of the CDR3: TGTGCCAGCTCCCCGGACAGTCCAGGCTCCTACGAGCAGTACTTC. Translation gives CASSPDSPGSYEQYF.

The V and J genes are TRBV27 and TRBJ2-2; D call uncertain. This CDR3 has 15 amino acids. With 1 base removed from V and 5 bases from J, the gap between germline ends came to 11 bases. Germline lookup yields CDR1 MNHEY and CDR2 SMNVEV (reference sequence). The CDR3 bases are TGTGCCAGCAGTTTATGGGCAGGATGGACCGGGGAGCTGTTTTTT. Translation gives CASSLWAGWTGELFF.

The chain recombines TRBV6-5 with TRBJ1-1, with 7 nucleotides matching TRBD1. The germline gives CDR1 MNHEY, CDR2 SVGAGI. The V segment lost 9 bases and the J segment 4 bases; nucleotides outside the gene matches: 11. The CDR3 is 14 residues long. The CDR3 sequence is CASLDPGGFTEAFF. Here the CDR3 DNA reads TGTGCCAGTCTTGACCCAGGGGGTTTCACTGAAGCTTTCTTT.

The chain joins TRBV30 to TRBJ1-1, with 10 bases that match TRBD1. The J segment lost 6 bases and the V segment lost 1 base, leaving 5 bases of the junction unmatched. The CDR3 runs to 14 residues. The germline V gene encodes CDR1 GTSNPN and CDR2 SVGIG (reference sequence). The CDR3 region is CAWSAGTGVSEAFF. CDR3 nucleotides: TGTGCCTGGAGTGCCGGGACAGGGGTTTCTGAAGCTTTCTTT.

The rearrangement links TRBV20-1 to TRBJ1-5; D gene ambiguous. This CDR3 comprises 13 residues. Per germline, CDR1 DFQATT and CDR2 SNEGSKA (reference sequence). Trimming stripped 3 bases from V and 1 base from J, with 7 bases between. CDR3 sequence (DNA): TGCAGTGCTAGTTCAGGAAGCAATCAGCCCCAGCATTTT. The encoded protein is CSASSGSNQPQHF.

This chain links TRBV11-2 with TRBJ2-3; the D gene is possibly TRBD1 (6 bases). V lost 1 base, J lost 4 bases, and 12 bases lay in between. The CDR3 spans 15 residues. Germline V lookup: CDR1 SGHAT, CDR2 FQNNGV. Here the CDR3 reads CASSLGQPGADTQYF. The CDR3 DNA reads as TGTGCCAGCAGCTTAGGGCAGCCAGGGGCAGATACGCAGTATTTT.

The rearrangement joins TRBV7-3 to TRBJ2-7; D is perhaps TRBD1 (6 bases). Trimming removed 2 bases from V and 1 base from J, with 12 bases in between. The germline CDR1 and CDR2 sequences are SGHTA and FQGTGA. This CDR3 has 15 amino acids. The CDR3 spells CASSLSRQVSYEQYF. The DNA of the CDR3 is TGTGCCAGCAGCTTATCCCGACAGGTGTCCTACGAGCAGTACTTC.

The V call is TRBV5-5, the J call TRBJ2-3; weak D call: TRBD1 (6 bases). The CDR3 extends over 14 amino acids. Germline V CDR1 and CDR2: SGHKS, YYEKEE (reference sequence). The ends were cut back, 5 bases at V and 3 bases at J, with 13 bases in the middle. The CDR3 here is CASRGGRGTDTQYF. Here the CDR3 DNA reads TGTGCCAGCAGGGGTGGAAGGGGGACAGATACGCAGTATTTT.